Below are 32 T cell receptor beta chains sequenced from a single sample in a study of molecular identifiers for immune sequencing clone quantification. TCRdb re-called the PCR reads through MiXCR, storing one row per CDR3 protein. The sample contains approximately 550,000 distinct CDR3 sequences, roughly 23% of which appear only once. Sequencing was carried out using naive CD8+ T cells from blood, with Jurkat cell RNA spiked in. Subset here: FACS-sorted CD8+CD4-CCR7+CD45RA+ naive T cells. Source of these receptors: a human donor in good health. Some libraries in this study had Jurkat cell RNA spiked in.

This chain connects TRBV29-1 to TRBJ2-1; D is uncertain. Germline CDR1 SQVTM, CDR2 ANQGSEA. CDR3 length: 13 amino acids. Trimming shortened V by 7 bases and J by 5 bases, and 15 bases separated the two germline ends. CDR3 in amino acids: CSAPQPPNNEQFF. CDR3 nucleotides: TGCAGCGCCCCACAGCCCCCGAACAATGAGCAGTTCTTC.

The genes are TRBV6-7 and TRBJ1-5; 8 bases map to TRBD1. TRBV6-7 has ORF status, its function being uncertain. The junction had 5 bases not matched to a gene; V was cut back by 0 bases and J by 4 bases. The CDR3 extends over 16 amino acids. The CDR3 nucleotides are TGTGCCAGCAGTTACTCGAGCGGACAGGGTAATCAGCCCCAGCATTTT. The encoded protein is CASSYSSGQGNQPQHF.

This clonotype was recorded at least ten times. This chain joins TRBV7-9 and TRBJ1-3; D is unclear. The CDR3 is made up of 17 amino acids. The V gene lost 1 base and the J gene lost 0 bases, with 13 bases spanning the gap. CDR1 and CDR2 (germline): SEHNR, FQNEAQ (reference sequence). Here the CDR3 reads CASSLVYPGGSGNTIYF. CDR3 nucleotide sequence: TGTGCCAGCAGCTTAGTGTATCCGGGCGGCTCTGGAAACACCATATATTTT. The full variable domain, rest sourced from reference TRBV7-9 and TRBJ1-3, is DTGVSQNPRHKITKRGQNVTFRCDPISEHNRLYWYRQTLGQGPEFLTYFQNEAQLEKSRLLSDRFSAERPKGSFSTLEIQRTEQGDSAMYLCASSLVYPGGSGNTIYFGEGSWLTVV.

This clonotype was counted a few times. One junction end disagrees with the germline gene, perhaps due to a read error. The V gene is TRBV12-3 or TRBV12-4, the J gene TRBJ2-3; 7 nucleotides match TRBD2. This CDR3 comprises 14 residues. CDR3 coding DNA: TGTGCCAGCAGTATAGCGGGTGGCACAGATACGCAGTATTTT. Amino acids: CASSIAGGTDTQYF.

This sequence joins TRBV19 and TRBJ1-1; perhaps TRBD1 as D (6 bases). V was cut by 3 bases and J by 6 bases, with 17 bases left in between. CDR3 length: 15 residues. Germline V gene data show CDR1 as LNHDA and CDR2 as SQIVND (reference sequence). CDR3 sequence: CASSIPTGGRPEAFF. In DNA form, the CDR3 reads TGTGCCAGTAGTATTCCAACGGGGGGCAGACCTGAAGCTTTCTTT.

This clonotype was detected only a few times. At one end, the junction sequence differs from germline, possibly due to a read error. The chain uses TRBV20-1 and TRBJ2-3; possible D gene TRBD2, 6 bases. CDR1 DFQATT and CDR2 SNEGSKA come from the germline V gene (reference sequence). The CDR3 is 15 amino acids. The CDR3 here is CSARVSGLRTGTQYF. CDR3 bases: TGCAGTGCTAGAGTCTCGGGACTCCGCACAGGTACGCAGTATTTT.

This clonotype appeared many times. The chain joins TRBV11-2 to TRBJ2-7; D is possibly TRBD1 (6 bases). V was shortened by 3 bases and J by 7 bases, with 16 bases between the two germline ends. The length of the CDR3 is 14 residues. Germline V gene data show CDR1 as SGHAT and CDR2 as FQNNGV. CDR3 bases: TGTGCCAGCAGCTTTTACGTGGGGGCCGGGGAGCAGTACTTC. It yields the protein CASSFYVGAGEQYF.

Points on this clonotype: A read error is possible here, since a much larger clone lies one base away. V is TRBV4-3 and J is TRBJ1-1, with D unresolved. The CDR3 is made up of 17 amino acids. Germline V gene lookup returns CDR1 LGHNA and CDR2 YSLEER. The CDR3 spells CASCQEVEGWLNTEAFF. Here the CDR3 DNA reads TGCGCCAGCTGCCAAGAGGTAGAAGGCTGGCTGAACACTGAAGCTTTCTTT.

The rearrangement joins TRBV7-9 to TRBJ1-5; D is unresolved. CDR3 length: 17 residues. V lost 4 bases and J 0 bases, leaving 16 bases between the germline ends. Germline CDR1 reads SEHNR; CDR2 reads FQNEAQ (reference sequence). For the CDR3, the DNA is TGTGCCAGCAGCTCAAGGGTCACCGATGATAGCAATCAGCCCCAGCATTTT. Translation: CASSSRVTDDSNQPQHF. The whole variable domain, remainder taken from reference TRBV7-9 and TRBJ1-5, is DTGVSQNPRHKITKRGQNVTFRCDPISEHNRLYWYRQTLGQGPEFLTYFQNEAQLEKSRLLSDRFSAERPKGSFSTLEIQRTEQGDSAMYLCASSSRVTDDSNQPQHFGDGTRLSIL.

In this sample, this clonotype turned up many times. J is TRBJ1-5 and V is TRBV2; no definite D call. The CDR3 has 18 residues. Trimming removed 5 bases at V and 0 bases at J, with 20 bases between. From germline, CDR1 is SNHLY and CDR2 FYNNEI. The CDR3 region has the DNA TGTGCCAGCAGTACCACCTTGTTGGGCACTGATAGCAATCAGCCCCAGCATTTT. Its protein is CASSTTLLGTDSNQPQHF.

The chain employs TRBV9 and TRBJ2-3, with 11 bases fitting TRBD1. V shed 0 bases and J 3 bases; nucleotides not matched to a gene: 15. Germline V gene sequence: CDR1 SGDLS, CDR2 YYNGEE. The CDR3 covers 20 residues. CDR3 sequence reads: CASSVAPGQGVSQGTDTQYF. In nucleotides, the CDR3 is TGTGCCAGCAGCGTAGCCCCGGGACAGGGGGTTTCCCAGGGGACAGATACGCAGTATTTT.

This clonotype was detected many times. The J gene is TRBJ2-7, the V gene TRBV7-2; TRBD2 aligns across 10 bases. V shed 1 base and J 3 bases; nucleotides not matched to a gene: 3. The germline V gene encodes CDR1 SGHTA and CDR2 FQGNSA. CDR3 size: 15 residues. The DNA for the CDR3 is TGTGCCAGCAGCTTAGGGGCTAGCGGGGGCTACGAGCAGTACTTC. This translates into CASSLGASGGYEQYF.

This clonotype was seen a few times. The rearrangement joins TRBV7-8 to TRBJ2-5; 8 bases fit TRBD2. V gave up 5 bases and J gave up 5 bases; unmatched junction bases: 13. The CDR3 is 16 residues long. Germline CDR1 reads SGHVS; CDR2 reads FQNEAQ. CDR3 sequence: CASSLPASGGFETQYF. The CDR3 DNA is TGTGCCAGCAGCCTTCCGGCGAGCGGGGGTTTCGAGACCCAGTACTTC. The full variable domain, in which reference TRBV7-8 and TRBJ2-5 provide the parts outside the CDR3, is GAGVSQSPRYKVAKRGQDVALRCDPISGHVSLFWYQQALGQGPEFLTYFQNEAQLDKSGLPSDRFFAERPEGSVSTLKIQRTQQEDSAVYLCASSLPASGGFETQYFGPGTRLLVL.

V usage is TRBV9 and J usage is TRBJ1-5; 7 bases match TRBD1. The CDR3 is made up of 17 amino acids. Germline assignment: CDR1 SGDLS and CDR2 YYNGEE. V shed 3 bases and J 0 bases; nucleotides not matched to a gene: 9. For the CDR3, the DNA is TGTGCCAGCAGCGCAGGACAGGTGACATATAGCAATCAGCCCCAGCATTTT. Amino acids: CASSAGQVTYSNQPQHF. The complete variable domain, with remaining parts taken from reference TRBV9 and TRBJ1-5, reads DSGVTQTPKHLITATGQRVTLRCSPRSGDLSVYWYQQSLDQGLQFLIQYYNGEERAKGNILERFSAQQFPDLHSELNLSSLELGDSALYFCASSAGQVTYSNQPQHFGDGTRLSIL.

This clonotype was recorded a few times. The chain is built from TRBV27 and TRBJ2-3; D is unresolved. The germline V gene encodes CDR1 MNHEY and CDR2 SMNVEV (reference sequence). V was pared by 6 bases and J by 2 bases, with 18 bases between. The CDR3 is 16 amino acids. The CDR3 region is CASRTDDGHLTDTQYF. In DNA form, the CDR3 reads TGTGCCAGCAGAACGGACGACGGGCACCTCACAGATACGCAGTATTTT.

This clonotype was picked up a small number of times. The chain joins TRBV20-1 to TRBJ1-6; 8 positions match TRBD1. This CDR3 comprises 13 residues. V was pared by 6 bases and J by 9 bases, with 7 bases of the junction left unmatched. Germline V lookup: CDR1 DFQATT, CDR2 SNEGSKA (reference sequence). The CDR3 region is CSAQDRGSSPLHF. Here the CDR3 DNA reads TGCAGTGCCCAAGACAGGGGTAGTTCACCCCTCCACTTT.

This clonotype came up many times. The chain recombines TRBV6-5 with TRBJ2-3; possibly TRBD2 for D (5 bases). Between the trimmed V and J ends, which lost 2 bases and 4 bases, there was a span of 10 bases. Germline loops: CDR1 MNHEY, CDR2 SVGAGI. The CDR3 is made up of 14 amino acids. This chain's CDR3 is CASSYDGVSDTQYF. The CDR3 bases are TGTGCCAGCAGTTACGACGGGGTTTCAGATACGCAGTATTTT.

In this sample, this clonotype turned up a few times. The chain links TRBV5-1 to TRBJ2-7, with TRBD2 matching 10 bases. The CDR3 runs to 15 residues. V dropped 0 bases and J dropped 8; count of bases not matched to a gene: 8. CDR1 SGHRS and CDR2 YFSETQ come from the germline V gene. The CDR3 sequence: CASSLGSGGYLKQYF. In DNA form, the CDR3 reads TGCGCCAGCAGCTTGGGTAGCGGGGGGTATTTGAAGCAGTACTTC. Supplemented by reference TRBV5-1 and TRBJ2-7, the full variable domain reads KAGVTQTPRYLIKTRGQQVTLSCSPISGHRSVSWYQQTPGQGLQFLFEYFSETQRNKGNFPGRFSGRQFSNSRSEMNVSTLELGDSALYLCASSLGSGGYLKQYFGPGTRLTVT.

Notes on this clonotype: At one end, the junction sequence differs from germline, possibly due to a read error. The rearrangement uses TRBV20-1 and TRBJ2-5; D unclear. CDR3 length equals 14 residues. Germline V gives CDR1 DFQATT, CDR2 SNEGSKA (reference sequence). The CDR3 loop is CSASRQLSQETQHF. The DNA of the CDR3 is TGCAGTGCTAGCCGACAACTGTCCCAAGAGACCCAGCACTTC.

In its sample, this clonotype was seen many times. The J gene is TRBJ1-1, the V gene TRBV30; D remains unclear. Germline CDR1 GTSNPN, CDR2 SVGIG (reference sequence). V was shortened by 0 bases and J by 1 base, with 6 bases between the two germline ends. CDR3 length equals 13 residues. The CDR3 sequence: CAWSVLRNTEAFF. The CDR3 coding sequence is TGTGCCTGGAGTGTACTCAGGAACACTGAAGCTTTCTTT. Variable domain in full (rest from reference TRBV30 and TRBJ1-1): SQTIHQWPATLVQPVGSPLSLECTVEGTSNPNLYWYRQAAGRGLQLLFYSVGIGQISSEVPQNLSASRPQDRQFILSSKKLLLSDSGFYLCAWSVLRNTEAFFGQGTRLTVV.

This clonotype was seen repeatedly, ten times or more. The chain links TRBV12-3 or TRBV12-4 to TRBJ1-1; 7 bases map to TRBD1. Unmatched junction bases numbered 9, after V lost 5 bases and J lost 6 bases. This CDR3 contains 14 residues. The CDR3 is CASSLPGQSAEAFF. In DNA form, the CDR3 reads TGTGCCAGCAGTCTACCGGGACAGAGTGCTGAAGCTTTCTTT.

Many counts were recorded for this clonotype. V and J are TRBV6-5 and TRBJ2-5; 9 positions agree with TRBD1. The V segment lost 5 bases and the J segment 3 bases; nucleotides outside the gene matches: 7. Germline V CDR1 and CDR2: MNHEY, SVGAGI. This CDR3 is built from 15 residues. CDR3 DNA sequence: TGTGCCAGCAGTCCGTGGGACAGGGCGAAAGAGACCCAGTACTTC. This translates into CASSPWDRAKETQYF.

This clonotype was counted at least ten times. This chain joins TRBV7-6 and TRBJ1-5; D is uncertain. This CDR3 has 14 residues. Trimming cost V 2 bases and J 1 base, with 6 bases left between them. The germline gives CDR1 SGHVS, CDR2 FNYEAQ. CDR3 protein: CASSLMQSNQPQHF. As DNA, the CDR3 is TGTGCCAGCAGCTTAATGCAGAGCAATCAGCCCCAGCATTTT.

This clonotype came up a few times. This chain joins TRBV12-3 or TRBV12-4 and TRBJ1-5; 9 bases are shared with TRBD1. CDR3 size: 16 residues. After removal of 5 bases from V and 4 bases from J, the junction contained 9 bases not matched to a gene. DNA for the CDR3: TGTGCCAGCAGTGACCGCAACAGGGGGCAAAATCAGCCCCAGCATTTT. Its protein is CASSDRNRGQNQPQHF.

To note about this clonotype: This may be a read error: a much more frequent sequence differs by one nucleotide. The chain employs TRBV24-1 and TRBJ1-1; D is uncertain. V lost 8 bases and J lost 12, with 21 bases in between. The CDR3 consists of 13 residues. The germline V gene encodes CDR1 KGHDR and CDR2 SFDVKD. CDR3 residues: CATTLSLLSETFF. CDR3 sequence (DNA): TGTGCCACCACCCTCTCCTTGTTGTCGGAAACTTTCTTT.

This clonotype was observed a handful of times. The V and J genes are TRBV6-5 and TRBJ1-1; tentatively, D is TRBD1 (6 bases). Germline V CDR1 and CDR2: MNHEY, SVGAGI. CDR3 size: 15 residues. The V gene lost 3 bases and the J gene lost 6 bases, with 17 bases spanning the gap. CDR3: CASSYSGAGGAEAFF. For the CDR3, the DNA is TGTGCCAGCAGTTATTCGGGGGCCGGGGGCGCTGAAGCTTTCTTT.

The chain carries TRBV20-1 and TRBJ2-7, with 8 bases fitting TRBD1. The germline gives CDR1 DFQATT, CDR2 SNEGSKA (reference sequence). The CDR3 is 14 amino acids. The ends lost 3 bases at V and 0 bases at J; junction bases unmatched: 4. In DNA, the CDR3 is TGCAGTGCTAGTGGGGACAGGATCTCCTACGAGCAGTACTTC. It codes for CSASGDRISYEQYF.

Many counts were recorded for this clonotype. CDR3 sequence (DNA): TGTGCCAGCAGCTTAACGCCGGACAGCTACGAGCAGTACTTC. Its protein product is CASSLTPDSYEQYF. This chain links TRBV7-9 with TRBJ2-7, with a weak D call TRBD1 (6 bases). Trimming shortened V by 2 bases and J by 3 bases, and 11 bases separated the two germline ends. This CDR3 has 14 amino acids. Germline CDR1 reads SEHNR; CDR2 reads FQNEAQ (reference sequence).

The sample holds many counts of this clonotype. The chain couples TRBV7-2 to TRBJ1-2; D not resolved. Germline lookup yields CDR1 SGHTA and CDR2 FQGNSA. Trimming cost V 1 base and J 2 bases, with 11 bases left between them. CDR3 length: 15 residues. Here the CDR3 reads CASSLDGSTNYGYTF. CDR3 DNA sequence: TGTGCCAGCAGCTTAGACGGGTCTACCAACTATGGCTACACCTTC.

This clonotype was counted at least ten times. V usage is TRBV28 and J usage is TRBJ2-7; D gene ambiguous. The germline gives CDR1 MDHEN, CDR2 SYDVKM. The CDR3 totals 13 residues. The germline V and J ends were trimmed by 10 bases and 0 bases, with 13 bases remaining between them. The CDR3 bases are TGTGCCACCGCCATCTTCAGCTCCTACGAGCAGTACTTC. It codes for CATAIFSSYEQYF.

This clonotype was counted only a few times. The chain is built from TRBV5-4 and TRBJ2-3, with D maybe TRBD2 (6 bases). The CDR3 is made up of 10 amino acids. V was clipped by 9 bases and J by 6 bases, with 8 bases between them. CDR1 and CDR2 (germline): SGHNT, YYREEE (reference sequence). The CDR3 bases are TGTGCCATCCGGGGGGATACGCAGTATTTT. Translation: CAIRGDTQYF. Full variable domain (missing parts from reference TRBV5-4 and TRBJ2-3): ETGVTQSPTHLIKTRGQQVTLRCSSQSGHNTVSWYQQALGQGPQFIFQYYREEENGRGNFPPRFSGLQFPNYSSELNVNALELDDSALYLCAIRGDTQYFGPGTRLTVL.

The rearrangement uses TRBV27 and TRBJ2-7; tentatively, D is TRBD1 (6 bases). Germline V gives CDR1 MNHEY, CDR2 SMNVEV (reference sequence). V was trimmed by 4 bases and J by 0 bases, leaving 13 bases between them. This CDR3 spans 15 amino acids. DNA of the CDR3: TGTGCCAGCAGTTCGCCCGCAGGGGCCTCCTACGAGCAGTACTTC. Translated: CASSSPAGASYEQYF.